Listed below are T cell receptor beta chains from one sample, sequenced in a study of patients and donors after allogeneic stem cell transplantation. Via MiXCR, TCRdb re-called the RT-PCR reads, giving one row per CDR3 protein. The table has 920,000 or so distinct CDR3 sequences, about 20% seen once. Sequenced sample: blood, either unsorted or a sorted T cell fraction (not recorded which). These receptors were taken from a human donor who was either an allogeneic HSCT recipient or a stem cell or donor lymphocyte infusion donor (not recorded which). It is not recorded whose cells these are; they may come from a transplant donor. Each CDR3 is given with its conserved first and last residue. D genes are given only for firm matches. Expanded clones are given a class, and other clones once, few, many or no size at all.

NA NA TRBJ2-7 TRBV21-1 TGTGCCAGCAGCAAACATAACGCGTACAGGGGTTACGAGCAGTACTTC CASSKHNAYRGYEQYF
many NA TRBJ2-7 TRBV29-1 TGCAGCGCTGTTCGCGAATGGGATATCTACGAGCAGTACTTC CSAVREWDIYEQYF
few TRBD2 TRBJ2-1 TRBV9 TGTGCCAGCAGCACAGGGACTAGCGGGAGAGAAGGCAATGAGCAGTTCTTC CASSTGTSGREGNEQFF
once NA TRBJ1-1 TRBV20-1 TGCAGTGCTAGCGGGGACTCACTTGAAGCTTTCTTT CSASGDSLEAFF
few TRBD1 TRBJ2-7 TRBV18 TGTGCCAGCTCACCTAGGACAGGACCGGACTACGAGCAGTACTTC CASSPRTGPDYEQYF
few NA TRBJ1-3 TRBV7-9 TGTGCCAGCAGCTTTGGACGGGGGCATGGAAACACCATATATTTT CASSFGRGHGNTIYF
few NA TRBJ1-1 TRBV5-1 TGCGCCAGCAGAGCCGCAGGGACCCTGAACACTGAAGCTTTCTTT CASRAAGTLNTEAFF
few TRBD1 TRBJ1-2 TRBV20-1 TGCAGTGCGGTCATCGACAGGGACGGCTACACCTTC CSAVIDRDGYTF
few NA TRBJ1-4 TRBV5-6 TGTGCCAGCAGCTTGGGGGGCGGAAAACTGTTTTTT CASSLGGGKLFF
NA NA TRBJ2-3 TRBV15 TGTGCCACCAGCAGAGATCGCAGGGATACATGGGATACGCAGTATTTT CATSRDRRDTWDTQYF
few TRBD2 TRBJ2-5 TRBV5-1 TGCGCCAGCAGCCCCGGGACTAGCGCGATACTAGAGACCCAGTACTTC CASSPGTSAILETQYF
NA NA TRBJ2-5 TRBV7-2 TGTGCCAGCAGCACGGGACGCCTTTGGGAGACCCAGTACTTC CASSTGRLWETQYF
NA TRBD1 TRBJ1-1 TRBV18 TGTGCCAGCTCCAATAAGGGACAGGGGCACACTGAAGCTTTCTTT CASSNKGQGHTEAFF
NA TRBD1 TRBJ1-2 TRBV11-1 TGTGCCAGCAGCCCCCGGGACAGGGATTTGAGCATGGATGGCTACACCTTC CASSPRDRDLSMDGYTF
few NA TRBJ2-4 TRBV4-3 TGCGCCAGCAGCCGCGAGGCGACTAGTTCCTACGTACTAGCCAAAAACATTCAGTACTTC CASSREATSSYVLAKNIQYF
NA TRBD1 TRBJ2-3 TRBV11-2 TGTGCCAGCAGCGTCACAGGGGGGCGCACAGATACGCAGTATTTT CASSVTGGRTDTQYF
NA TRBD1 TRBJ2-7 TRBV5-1 TGCGCCAGCAGCCCCCAAGGACAGGGGGCTGGAAGGGAGCAGTACTTC CASSPQGQGAGREQYF
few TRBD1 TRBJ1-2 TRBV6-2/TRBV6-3 TGTGCCAGCAGTTTCAGACAGGGCGGCGGCTACACCTTC CASSFRQGGGYTF
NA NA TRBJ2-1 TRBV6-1 TGTGCCAGCAGTCTAGGTAGTATGCCCGGGGATGAGCAGTTCTTC CASSLGSMPGDEQFF
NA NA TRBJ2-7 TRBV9 TGTGCCAGCAGCGCCGGCGGGTTAGCCTACGAGCAGTACTTC CASSAGGLAYEQYF
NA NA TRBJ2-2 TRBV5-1 TGCGCCAGCAGCTTCCGATGGGACACCGGGGAGCTGTTTTTT CASSFRWDTGELFF
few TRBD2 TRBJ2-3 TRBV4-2 TGTGCCAGCAGCCAAGGACTAGCGGGGGGGCCCGCAGATACGCAGTATTTT CASSQGLAGGPADTQYF
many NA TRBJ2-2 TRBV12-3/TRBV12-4 TGTGCCAGCACTGGGGTCACCGGGGAGCTGTTTTTT CASTGVTGELFF
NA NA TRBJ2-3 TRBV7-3 TGTGCCAGCAGCACCTGGACTGGTACGCAGTATTTT CASSTWTGTQYF
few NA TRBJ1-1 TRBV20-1 TGCAGTGCTACCCAACCGGAGGGGATGAACACTGAAGCTTTCTTT CSATQPEGMNTEAFF
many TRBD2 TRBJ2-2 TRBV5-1 TGCGCCAGCAGCTTGGTTCTAGCGGGAGCCGGGGAGCTGTTTTTT CASSLVLAGAGELFF
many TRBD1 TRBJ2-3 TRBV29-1 TGCAGCGTTGAGGGGTTGTTTTGGACAGGGAGCACAGATACGCAGTATTTT CSVEGLFWTGSTDTQYF
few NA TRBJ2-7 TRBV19 TGTGCCAGTAGTATGAGCCTGACCTCCTACGAGCAGTACTTC CASSMSLTSYEQYF
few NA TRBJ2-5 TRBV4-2 TGTGCCAGCAGCCAAGCGGTGGGGCGGCGGGGACAAGAGACCCAGTACTTC CASSQAVGRRGQETQYF
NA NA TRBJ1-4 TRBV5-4 TGTGCCAGCAGCCCACAGGGTGAATATGAAAAACTGTTTTTT CASSPQGEYEKLFF
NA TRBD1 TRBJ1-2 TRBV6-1 TGTGCCAGCGCTATTGAAGGAGGGGGCTTTAACTATGGCTACACCTTC CASAIEGGGFNYGYTF
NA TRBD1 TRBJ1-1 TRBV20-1 TGCAGTGCTAGGACAGGGGGAGGTAACACTGAAGCTTTCTTT CSARTGGGNTEAFF
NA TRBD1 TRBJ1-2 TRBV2 TGTGCCAGCGGGTCCTACAGGGGCTGCACCTTC CASGSYRGCTF
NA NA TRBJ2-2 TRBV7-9 TGTGCCAGCAGCCGAAACCAGGAGGCCCGGACCGGGGAGCTGTTTTTT CASSRNQEARTGELFF
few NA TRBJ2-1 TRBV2 TGTGCCAGCAGGGGACTCCCCTACAATGAGCAGTTCTTC CASRGLPYNEQFF
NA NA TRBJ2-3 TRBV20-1 TGCAGTGCTAGCCCTAGGACAGTCACAGATACGCAGTATTTT CSASPRTVTDTQYF
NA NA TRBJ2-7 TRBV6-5 TGTGCCAGCAGTTACAACAGATTAAGCTCCTACGAGCAGTACTTC CASSYNRLSSYEQYF
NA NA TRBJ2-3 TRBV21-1 TGTGCCAGCAGCATCGATACAAGAAGCACAGATACGCAGTATTTT CASSIDTRSTDTQYF
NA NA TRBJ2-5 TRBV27 TGTGCCAGCAGTTTATCGACAGATAGACAAGAGACCCAGTACTTC CASSLSTDRQETQYF
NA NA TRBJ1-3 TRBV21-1 TGTGCCAGCAGCAAATATGAGACAGGGAGGGACACCATATATTTT CASSKYETGRDTIYF
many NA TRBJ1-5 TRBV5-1 TGCGCCAGCAGCTTGATCTCTGATCAGCCCCAGCATTTT CASSLISDQPQHF
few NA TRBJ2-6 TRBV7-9 TGTGCCAGCAGCGTCCTGACTTTC CASSVLTF
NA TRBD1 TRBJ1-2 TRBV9 TGTGCCAGCAGCGAAACAGGGACAGGCTCCTATGGCTACACCTTC CASSETGTGSYGYTF
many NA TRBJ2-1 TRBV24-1 TGTGCCACCAGTGATCTTAACAGTTTAAACAATGAGCAGTTCTTC CATSDLNSLNNEQFF
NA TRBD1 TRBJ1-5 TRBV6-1 TGTGCCAGCAGTGCGGGACAGGGCCATCAGCCCCAGCATTTT CASSAGQGHQPQHF
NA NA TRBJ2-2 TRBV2 TGTGCCAGCAGTGATCGACAACCCACCGGGGAGCTGTTTTTT CASSDRQPTGELFF
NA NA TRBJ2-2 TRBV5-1 TGCGCCAGCAGCTTGTCTCGCGGCCCGAGGACCGGGGAGCTGTTTTTT CASSLSRGPRTGELFF
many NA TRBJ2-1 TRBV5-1 TGCGCCAGCAGCTGGGGGGCCCAGAGCTCCTACAATGAGCAGTTCTTC CASSWGAQSSYNEQFF